This TCR beta chain originates from a study of T cells in Graves' hyperthyroidism and ophthalmopathy. Trimming cost V 8 bases and J 3 bases, with 14 bases left between them. This CDR3 is built from 12 residues. Germline CDR1 DFQATT, CDR2 SNEGSKA (reference sequence). The TCR beta CDR3 regions underwent amplification using RNA transcripts as the source. The HTBI primer set was used in a first-round RT-PCR of the TCR CDR3. One entry per CDR3 protein, called by TCRdb with MiXCR from the multiplex PCR reads. The table includes some 770,000 distinct CDR3 sequences, 15% to 20% detected once. The J gene is TRBJ2-7, the V gene TRBV20-1; D remains unclear. This receptor was obtained from a man aged 18 to 29 with Graves' hyperthyroidism. The sample comprised blood. This CDR3 is CSPSRLDYEQYF. The CDR3 nucleotides are TGCAGTCCGAGTCGGCTAGACTACGAGCAGTACTTC.